This TCR beta chain was sequenced for a study of blood T cell repertoires in COVID-19 (dated by TCRdb to the early 2020s). For context, the study as a whole: Collaborator samples came from the United States, Italy and Spain and covered acute and convalescent phases of COVID-19. Sample metadata almost always included a de-identified subject ID, COVID-19 status, age in years and sex. The dataset comprised deeply sampled blood TCRbeta repertoires from subjects exposed to, actively infected with, or recovered from COVID-19. The samples were drawn from the first 160 participants of the ongoing ImmuneRACE study and from 1,254 subjects provided by 6 global collaborators. HLA class I and class II types, where available, came from metadata supplied by the sample provider rather than from assay-based typing. A freely available public database, intended as a resource for researchers studying the immune response to SARS-CoV-2, is where the repertoires were released. The material from the prospective study consisted of cDNA or gDNA derived from T cells, B-cell-depleted T cells, or PBMCs.

TCRbeta CDR3 regions were amplified from genomic DNA by means of the immunoSEQ Assay, a bias-controlled multiplex PCR. In the original analysis: The number of nucleated cells in each sample was estimated from the amplification of reference gene primers within the assay. To quantify the absolute abundance of each unique TCRbeta CDR3 rearrangement, sequence reads were collapsed and filtered. For each sample, productive Simpson clonality was calculated by taking the square root of Simpson's diversity index across productive rearrangements. TCRdb retrieved this table from immuneACCESS and kept in-frame rearrangements only. Not all clones are present; in checked studies, unresolved V genes account for under half, and no reason is known for the remainder. V and J calls and clone size are given by that table; D and trimming were obtained from the DNA. The sample yields approximately 230,000 clones; approximately 82% were counted once. In total, the top ten clones hold about 5.3% of the sample.

Results the study describes overall, beyond this receptor: Clinical and demographic metadata were provided uncurated, with the amount varying by source and participant.

Each collaborating institution followed its own protocols to collect whole blood in K2EDTA tubes. For TCRbeta analysis, collaborators shipped samples as frozen whole blood, isolated PBMCs, or DNA extracted from either of those sample types. V lost 4 bases and J lost 5 bases; the stretch between them is 12 bases long. Sequences LGHDT (CDR1) and YNNKEL (CDR2) are obtained from the germline V gene (reference sequence). The CDR3 numbers 13 residues from cysteine through phenylalanine. This entry keeps only the CDR3 DNA: 39 bases, framed from base 1. Comments on this clone: No antigen is known for it. The sample holds no much larger clone one base away, and base qualities are not on file.

This TCR came from an elderly woman with active or convalescent COVID-19. The V and J segments used are TRBV3-1 (or the pseudogene TRBV3-2) and TRBJ2-7; the D gene is possibly TRBD1, with 6 bases matching. The sequenced sample consisted of peripheral blood. The CDR3 protein: CASSPTGPNEQYF. In nucleotides, the sequence is TGTGCCAGCAGCCCGACAGGTCCGAACGAGCAGTACTTC.